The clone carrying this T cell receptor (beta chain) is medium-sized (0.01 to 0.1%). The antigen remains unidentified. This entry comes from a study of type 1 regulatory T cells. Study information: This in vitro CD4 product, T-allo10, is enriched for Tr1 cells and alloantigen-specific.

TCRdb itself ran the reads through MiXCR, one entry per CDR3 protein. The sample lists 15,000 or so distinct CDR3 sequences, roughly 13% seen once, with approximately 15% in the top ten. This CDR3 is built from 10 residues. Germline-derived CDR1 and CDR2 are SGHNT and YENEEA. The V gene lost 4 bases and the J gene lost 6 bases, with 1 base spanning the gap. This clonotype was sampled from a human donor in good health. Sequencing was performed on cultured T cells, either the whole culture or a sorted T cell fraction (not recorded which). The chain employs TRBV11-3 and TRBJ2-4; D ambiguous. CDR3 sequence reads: CASSSNIQYF. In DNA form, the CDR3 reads TGTGCCAGCAGCTCAAACATTCAGTACTTC.